Here is one T cell receptor (beta chain) with its context. J gave up 5 bases and V 2 bases, and 8 bases lay outside the gene matches. Germline V gene lookup returns CDR1 SGHRS and CDR2 YFSETQ. The CDR3 has 15 amino acids. The record originates from a study of pediatric ulcerative colitis. The assay was immunoSEQ multiplex PCR, and TCRdb's table has in-frame clones only and misses some. This table holds about 35,000 clones, around 80% found once. One to two pinch biopsies were taken from the rectum during colonoscopy. The diagnostic colonoscopy in ulcerative colitis patients preceded any immunosuppressive treatment.

The chain couples TRBV5-1 to TRBJ2-3, with TRBD1 matching over 7 bases. Sequencing was done on a sample of gut tissue. The receptor was derived from a boy younger than 18 with mild ulcerative colitis. CDR3 region: CASSLSPGGIDTQYF. The CDR3, as DNA: TGCGCCAGCAGCTTAAGTCCAGGGGGAATAGATACGCAGTATTTT.